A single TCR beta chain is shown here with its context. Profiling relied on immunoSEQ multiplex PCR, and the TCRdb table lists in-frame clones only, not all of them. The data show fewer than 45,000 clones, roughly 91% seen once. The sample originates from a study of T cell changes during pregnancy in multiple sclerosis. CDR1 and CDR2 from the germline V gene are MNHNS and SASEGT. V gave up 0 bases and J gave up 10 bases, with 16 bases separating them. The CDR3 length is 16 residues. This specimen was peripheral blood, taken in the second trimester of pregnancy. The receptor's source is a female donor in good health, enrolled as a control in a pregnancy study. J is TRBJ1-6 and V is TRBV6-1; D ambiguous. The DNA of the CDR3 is TGTGCCAGCAGTGAAGCTGGCGGACTGATGAGGTCACCCCTCCACTTT. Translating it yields CASSEAGGLMRSPLHF.